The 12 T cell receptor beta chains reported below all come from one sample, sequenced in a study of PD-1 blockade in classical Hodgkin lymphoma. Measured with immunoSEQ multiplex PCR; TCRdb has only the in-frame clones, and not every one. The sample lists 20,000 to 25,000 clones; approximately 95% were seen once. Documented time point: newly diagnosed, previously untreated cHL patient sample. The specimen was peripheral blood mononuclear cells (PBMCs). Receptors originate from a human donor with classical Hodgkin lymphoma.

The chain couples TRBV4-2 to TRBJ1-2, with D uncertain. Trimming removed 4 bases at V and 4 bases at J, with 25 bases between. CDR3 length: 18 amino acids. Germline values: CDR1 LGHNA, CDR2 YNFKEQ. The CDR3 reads CASSPEGPEIYKGYGYTF. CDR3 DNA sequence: TGTGCCAGCAGCCCAGAGGGCCCCGAGATTTACAAAGGCTATGGCTACACCTTC.

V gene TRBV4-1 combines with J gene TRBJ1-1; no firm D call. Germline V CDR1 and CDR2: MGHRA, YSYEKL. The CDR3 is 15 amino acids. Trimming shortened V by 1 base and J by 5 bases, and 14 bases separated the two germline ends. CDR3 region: CASSQGTWMSTEAFF. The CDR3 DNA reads TGCGCCAGCAGCCAAGGTACCTGGATGAGTACTGAAGCTTTCTTT.

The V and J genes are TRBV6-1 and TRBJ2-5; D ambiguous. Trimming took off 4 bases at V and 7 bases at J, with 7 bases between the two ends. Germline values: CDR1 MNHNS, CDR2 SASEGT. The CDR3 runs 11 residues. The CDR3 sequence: CASSGEVTQYF. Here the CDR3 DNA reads TGTGCCAGCAGTGGAGAGGTGACCCAGTACTTC.

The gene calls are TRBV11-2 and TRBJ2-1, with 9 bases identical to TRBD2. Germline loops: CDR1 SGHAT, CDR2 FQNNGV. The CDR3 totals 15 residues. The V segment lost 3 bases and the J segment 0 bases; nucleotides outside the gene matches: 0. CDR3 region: CASSFSGSSYNEQFF. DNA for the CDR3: TGTGCCAGCAGCTTTAGCGGGAGCTCCTACAATGAGCAGTTCTTC.

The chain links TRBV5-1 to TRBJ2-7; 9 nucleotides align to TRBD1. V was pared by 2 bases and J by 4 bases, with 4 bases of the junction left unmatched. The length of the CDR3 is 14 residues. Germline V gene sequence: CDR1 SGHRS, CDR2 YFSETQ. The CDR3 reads CASSFSGQGYEQYF. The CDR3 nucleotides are TGCGCCAGCAGCTTCAGCGGACAGGGGTACGAGCAGTACTTC.

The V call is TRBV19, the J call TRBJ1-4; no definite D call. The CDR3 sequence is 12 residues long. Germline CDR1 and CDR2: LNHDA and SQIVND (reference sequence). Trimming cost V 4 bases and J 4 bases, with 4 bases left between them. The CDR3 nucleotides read TGTGCCAGTAGTAGGCATAATGAAAAACTGTTTTTT. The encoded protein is CASSRHNEKLFF.

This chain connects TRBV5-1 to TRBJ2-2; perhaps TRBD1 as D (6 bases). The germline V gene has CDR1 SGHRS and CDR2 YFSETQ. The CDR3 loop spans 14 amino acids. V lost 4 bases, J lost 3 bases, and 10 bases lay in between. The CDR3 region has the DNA TGCGCCAGCAGCACACAGGGTGACACCGGGGAGCTGTTTTTT. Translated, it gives CASSTQGDTGELFF.

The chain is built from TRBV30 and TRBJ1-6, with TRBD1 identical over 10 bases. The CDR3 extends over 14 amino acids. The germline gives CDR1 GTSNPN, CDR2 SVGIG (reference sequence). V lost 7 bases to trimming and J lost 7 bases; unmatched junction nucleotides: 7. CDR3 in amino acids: CASPGQGSNSPLHF. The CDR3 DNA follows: TGTGCCTCTCCGGGACAGGGGAGCAATTCACCCCTCCACTTT.

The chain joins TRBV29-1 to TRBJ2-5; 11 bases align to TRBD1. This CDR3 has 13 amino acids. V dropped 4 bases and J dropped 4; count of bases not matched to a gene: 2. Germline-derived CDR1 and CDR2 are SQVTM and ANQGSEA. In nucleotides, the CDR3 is TGCAGCGTTGGGGGGACAGGGGGAGAGACCCAGTACTTC. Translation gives CSVGGTGGETQYF.

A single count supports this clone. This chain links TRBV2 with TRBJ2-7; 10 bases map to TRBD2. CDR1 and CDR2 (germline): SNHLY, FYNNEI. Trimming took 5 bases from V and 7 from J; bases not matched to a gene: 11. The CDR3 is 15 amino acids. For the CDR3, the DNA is TGTGCCAGCAGTTCCCTTAGCGGGGGGTTAGGAGAGCAGTACTTC. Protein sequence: CASSSLSGGLGEQYF.

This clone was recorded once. The CDR3 spells CASRRGHMNTEAFF. CDR3 nucleotides: TGTGCCAGTAGAAGGGGACACATGAACACTGAAGCTTTCTTT. The chain couples TRBV19 to TRBJ1-1; possible D gene TRBD1, 6 bases. Looked up from germline, CDR1 is LNHDA and CDR2 is SQIVND (reference sequence). V was clipped by 6 bases and J by 0 bases, with 11 bases between them. The CDR3 contains 14 residues.

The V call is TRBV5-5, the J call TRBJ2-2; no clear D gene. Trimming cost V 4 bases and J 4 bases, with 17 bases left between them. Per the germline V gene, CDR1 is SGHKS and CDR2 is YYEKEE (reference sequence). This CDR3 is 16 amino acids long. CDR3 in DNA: TGTGCCAGCAGCGGAACCGCCGGGCCCCCCACCGGGGAGCTGTTTTTT. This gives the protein CASSGTAGPPTGELFF.